These 15 T cell receptor beta chains originate from one sample sequenced in a study of cytomegalovirus exposure and HLA in healthy donors. 60 Vbeta and 13 Jbeta primers were used in PCR. Profiling relied on immunoSEQ multiplex PCR, and the TCRdb table lists in-frame clones only, not all of them. This sample has 72,000 or so clones; about four fifths occur once, and the top ten carry roughly 8%. The specimen sequenced was PBMCs. The receptors originated from a young man in good health and CMV-seropositive.

This rearrangement joins TRBV7-3 to TRBJ1-1, with TRBD1 matching 8 bases. V shed 3 bases and J 5 bases; nucleotides not matched to a gene: 5. Germline CDR1 SGHTA, CDR2 FQGTGA. The CDR3 has 14 residues. Here the CDR3 DNA reads TGTGCCAGCAGCTTCACAGGGGGGGGTACTGAAGCTTTCTTT. Amino acids: CASSFTGGGTEAFF. Supplemented by reference TRBV7-3 and TRBJ1-1, the full variable domain reads GAGVSQTPSNKVTEKGKYVELRCDPISGHTALYWYRQSLGQGPEFLIYFQGTGAADDSGLPNDRFFAVRPEGSVSTLKIQRTERGDSAVYLCASSFTGGGTEAFFGQGTRLTVV.

The rearrangement uses TRBV7-9 and TRBJ1-5; weak D call: TRBD1 (5 bases). The CDR3 consists of 15 residues. CDR1 is SEHNR, CDR2 FQNEAQ, per germline (reference sequence). V lost 5 bases to trimming and J lost 3 bases, with 14 bases between them. The CDR3 reads CASSEGTEVNQPQHF. The CDR3 DNA reads as TGTGCCAGCAGCGAGGGGACTGAAGTCAATCAGCCCCAGCATTTT.

The J gene is TRBJ2-1, the V gene TRBV27; D is possibly TRBD1 (6 bases). V lost 8 bases to trimming and J lost 5 bases, with 13 bases between them. This CDR3 has 13 amino acids. Germline V gene data show CDR1 as MNHEY and CDR2 as SMNVEV (reference sequence). The CDR3 reads CASGMDSDNEQFF. In DNA form, the CDR3 reads TGTGCCAGCGGGATGGACAGTGACAATGAGCAGTTCTTC.

V usage is TRBV6-5 and J usage is TRBJ2-5; 10 bases map to TRBD1. CDR1 is MNHEY, CDR2 SVGAGI, per germline. The CDR3 contains 14 residues. With V trimmed by 6 bases and J by 7 bases, 8 bases remained unmatched. This CDR3 reads CASSTRDRGGTQYF. Here the CDR3 DNA reads TGTGCCAGCAGCACCCGGGACAGGGGAGGGACCCAGTACTTC.

The chain uses TRBV5-1 and TRBJ2-7; 8 nucleotides align to TRBD1. The CDR3 runs to 19 residues. Germline assignment: CDR1 SGHRS and CDR2 YFSETQ. V shed 4 bases and J 4 bases; nucleotides not matched to a gene: 22. DNA for the CDR3: TGCGCCAGCAGCCTAAAGCCGCCGGGACAGGATCTACGGTTATACGAGCAGTACTTC. Amino acid sequence: CASSLKPPGQDLRLYEQYF.

The rearrangement links TRBV19 to TRBJ2-1; 9 bases agree with TRBD2. This CDR3 has 13 residues. From germline, CDR1 is LNHDA and CDR2 SQIVND (reference sequence). Trimming removed 5 bases from V and 9 bases from J; junction bases left unmatched: 5. The CDR3 nucleotides are TGTGCCAGTAGTGGGGGACTAGCCCTTGAGCAGTTCTTC. It encodes CASSGGLALEQFF.

This clone has just one count. CDR3 protein: CASSFGGIAGAEAFF. CDR3 nucleotide sequence: TGTGCCAGCAGCTTTGGCGGCATCGCGGGGGCTGAAGCTTTCTTT. This chain uses TRBV11-2 with TRBJ1-1, with D possibly being TRBD1 (5 bases). Germline V lookup: CDR1 SGHAT, CDR2 FQNNGV. CDR3 length equals 15 residues. Trimming took 3 bases from V and 6 from J, leaving 17 bases between them.

The chain employs TRBV7-9 and TRBJ2-7; tentative D call: TRBD1 (6 bases). The ends were cut back, 5 bases at V and 7 bases at J, with 21 bases in the middle. This CDR3 comprises 15 residues. Per germline, CDR1 SEHNR and CDR2 FQNEAQ (reference sequence). The CDR3 here is CASSPPMGADLEQYF. The CDR3, as DNA: TGTGCCAGCAGCCCCCCGATGGGGGCGGACTTGGAGCAGTACTTC. The entire variable domain, with the rest obtained from reference TRBV7-9 and TRBJ2-7, is as follows: DTGVSQNPRHKITKRGQNVTFRCDPISEHNRLYWYRQTLGQGPEFLTYFQNEAQLEKSRLLSDRFSAERPKGSFSTLEIQRTEQGDSAMYLCASSPPMGADLEQYFGPGTRLTVT.

CDR3 protein: CASGRQGSKQYF. DNA of the CDR3: TGTGCCAGCGGCCGACAGGGATCCAAGCAGTACTTC. The chain carries TRBV27 and TRBJ2-7; 7 bases map to TRBD1. The CDR3 length is 12 residues. V gave up 8 bases and J gave up 8 bases; unmatched junction bases: 9. The germline V gene encodes CDR1 MNHEY and CDR2 SMNVEV (reference sequence).

In regard to this clone: The sample contains more than one DNA sequence encoding this CDR3. The chain employs TRBV30 and TRBJ1-5; weak D call: TRBD1 (5 bases). V lost 0 bases and J 7 bases, leaving 10 bases between the germline ends. The CDR3 has 13 amino acids. Per the germline V gene, CDR1 is GTSNPN and CDR2 is SVGIG (reference sequence). The CDR3 protein is CAWSVQGDQPQHF. Here the CDR3 DNA reads TGTGCCTGGAGTGTCCAGGGCGACCAGCCCCAGCATTTT. Based on the CDR3 plus reference TRBV30 and TRBJ1-5, the full variable domain is SQTIHQWPATLVQPVGSPLSLECTVEGTSNPNLYWYRQAAGRGLQLLFYSVGIGQISSEVPQNLSASRPQDRQFILSSKKLLLSDSGFYLCAWSVQGDQPQHFGDGTRLSIL.

The chain combines TRBV11-2 with TRBJ2-1; D is undetermined. V lost 1 base to trimming and J lost 9 bases, with 7 bases between them. Germline assignment: CDR1 SGHAT and CDR2 FQNNGV. The CDR3 loop spans 12 amino acids. CDR3 DNA: TGTGCCAGCAGCTTAGGTCTCGTTGAGCAGTTCTTC. It codes for CASSLGLVEQFF.

The chain joins TRBV2 to TRBJ1-2, with D tentatively TRBD1 (6 bases). The V gene's germline CDR1 is SNHLY and CDR2 FYNNEI. CDR3 length: 13 residues. With 10 bases removed from V and 5 bases from J, the gap between germline ends came to 17 bases. DNA for the CDR3: TGTGCCACGAGCCTGGACAGCTGGTATGGCTACACCTTC. It is translated as CATSLDSWYGYTF.

The genes are TRBV4-1 and TRBJ2-5, with D maybe TRBD1 (6 bases). This CDR3 is built from 13 residues. The germline CDR1 and CDR2 sequences are MGHRA and YSYEKL. Deletions cut 0 bases from V and 5 bases from J, with 7 bases between. CDR3 in DNA: TGCGCCAGCAGCCAAGATACAGGGGAGACCCAGTACTTC. Translation: CASSQDTGETQYF.

CDR3 sequence reads: CASSFSGDQETQYF. CDR3 nucleotide sequence: TGTGCCAGCAGCTTTAGCGGAGACCAAGAGACCCAGTACTTC. V is TRBV7-7 and J is TRBJ2-5, with TRBD2 as a possible D gene (6 bases). In germline, CDR1 is SSHAT, CDR2 FNYEAQ (reference sequence). The CDR3 runs to 14 residues. The V and J ends lost 3 bases and 0 bases respectively, with 8 bases between them.

The chain uses TRBV7-9 and TRBJ2-5; 11 nucleotides agree with TRBD2. In germline, CDR1 is SEHNR, CDR2 FQNEAQ (reference sequence). The trim removed 4 bases at V and 0 bases at J, leaving 7 bases unmatched. The CDR3 length is 17 residues. CDR3 coding DNA: TGTGCCAGCAGCTCAATTCGGACTAGCGGGCACCAAGAGACCCAGTACTTC. Translation: CASSSIRTSGHQETQYF.